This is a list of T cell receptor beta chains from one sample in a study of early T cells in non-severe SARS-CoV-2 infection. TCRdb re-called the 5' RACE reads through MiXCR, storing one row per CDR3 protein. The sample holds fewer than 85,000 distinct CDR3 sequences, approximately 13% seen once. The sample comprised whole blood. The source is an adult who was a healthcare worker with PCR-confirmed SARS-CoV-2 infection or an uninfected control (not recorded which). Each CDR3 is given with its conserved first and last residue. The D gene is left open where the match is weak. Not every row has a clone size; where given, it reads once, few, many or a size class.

TGTGCCAGCAGTAGGGACCTCATCTCTGAAGCTTTCTTT | CASSRDLISEAFF | TRBJ1-1 | few | TRBV6-2/TRBV6-3 | NA
TGCAGTGCTAGAGGCGTTCTAGCGTCAGACAATGAGCAGTTCTTC | CSARGVLASDNEQFF | TRBJ2-1 | NA | TRBV20-1 | NA
TGTGCCAGCAGCCCAGACAGGGGATGGTATGGCTACACCTTC | CASSPDRGWYGYTF | TRBJ1-2 | many | TRBV5-4 | TRBD1
TGTGCCAGCAGCCCCCGAGGGGGCCGGGAGGGCCAAAAACTGTTTTTT | CASSPRGGREGQKLFF | TRBJ1-4 | many | TRBV7-9 | TRBD1
TGTGCCAGCACCTCAGGAACACCCCTCCACTTT | CASTSGTPLHF | TRBJ1-6 | NA | TRBV12-3/TRBV12-4 | NA
TGTGCCAGCAGTCTCGTAACGACGAACACTGAAGCTTTCTTT | CASSLVTTNTEAFF | TRBJ1-1 | few | TRBV6-2/TRBV6-3 | NA
TGTGCCAGCAGTGGCAATAATTCACCCCTCCACTTT | CASSGNNSPLHF | TRBJ1-6 | few | TRBV2 | NA
TGTGCCAGCAGCGTAGGTGTGGGCAATGAGCAGTTCTTC | CASSVGVGNEQFF | TRBJ2-1 | NA | TRBV9 | NA
TGTGCCAGCAAGGCCAGGGCTGCAGGTCAGCCCCAGCATTTT | CASKARAAGQPQHF | TRBJ1-5 | few | TRBV6-1 | NA
TGTGCCAGCAGTTACTTCGGGGAAGACGGTCAGCCCCAGCATTTT | CASSYFGEDGQPQHF | TRBJ1-5 | few | TRBV6-6 | NA
TGTGCCAGCAGACCAGCGTTTGTAAACACTGAAGCTTTCTTT | CASRPAFVNTEAFF | TRBJ1-1 | many | TRBV5-6 | NA
TGCGCCAGCAGTGAAGGACAGGGAGATTACAATGAGCAGTTCTTC | CASSEGQGDYNEQFF | TRBJ2-1 | many | TRBV10-2 | TRBD1
TGCGCCAGCAGTGAGCCCCACGAGCAGTACTTC | CASSEPHEQYF | TRBJ2-7 | many | TRBV10-2 | NA
TGTGCCAGCTCACCACAACAGCGGGGGGGTCGGTACAATGAGCAGTTCTTC | CASSPQQRGGRYNEQFF | TRBJ2-1 | many | TRBV18 | TRBD2
TGTGCCAGCAGCCAAGGGGTGGGCTCTGGGGCCAACGTCCTGACTTTC | CASSQGVGSGANVLTF | TRBJ2-6 | many | TRBV3-1 | NA
TGTGCCAGCAGCTTAGGCGAGCAGTTCTTC | CASSLGEQFF | TRBJ2-1 | NA | TRBV7-9 | NA
TGTGCCATCAGTGAGGACCGGGACAGGGGGCAAGGGCAGTACTTC | CAISEDRDRGQGQYF | TRBJ2-7 | many | TRBV10-3 | TRBD1
TGCAGCGTTGCGGGAGGGGGGACTGAAGCTTTCTTT | CSVAGGGTEAFF | TRBJ1-1 | NA | TRBV29-1 | NA
TGTGCCAGCAGCCGGGTGGATGATTTTGCTGAAGCTTTCTTT | CASSRVDDFAEAFF | TRBJ1-1 | NA | TRBV7-9 | NA
TGTGCCAGCAGCTTAGGAAGAGGGGGAGTGACTGAAGCTTTCTTT | CASSLGRGGVTEAFF | TRBJ1-1 | few | TRBV7-2 | NA
TGCGCCAGCAGCTTGGGCCCTGACGCAGGTACCCATGGCTACACCTTC | CASSLGPDAGTHGYTF | TRBJ1-2 | many | TRBV5-1 | NA
TGCAGTGCTAATCGTTTGGATAGAGGCTCCGGGGAGCTGTTTTTT | CSANRLDRGSGELFF | TRBJ2-2 | many | TRBV20-1 | NA
TGTGCCAGCACCTCTAGGGGGGTGAGGACTGAAGCTTTCTTT | CASTSRGVRTEAFF | TRBJ1-1 | few | TRBV6-2/TRBV6-3 | NA
TGTGCCAGCAGTTTATGGGGCAGCATAGCCTATAATTCACCCCTCCACTTT | CASSLWGSIAYNSPLHF | TRBJ1-6 | NA | TRBV27 | NA
TGTGCCATCAGGGAAACTGCTACCCTTGGCTACACCTTC | CAIRETATLGYTF | TRBJ1-2 | NA | TRBV10-3 | NA
TGTGCCAGCACGCCATACCCAACAACATCCAGCTTCATGAACACTGAAGCTTTCTTT | CASTPYPTTSSFMNTEAFF | TRBJ1-1 | many | TRBV12-3/TRBV12-4 | NA
TGTGCCAGCAGCTATAAGGCGGGGCTTTCCTACGAGCAGTACTTC | CASSYKAGLSYEQYF | TRBJ2-7 | many | TRBV7-8 | NA
TGTGCCAGCAGCAAAGGGGCCGGGAGCACAGATACGCAGTATTTT | CASSKGAGSTDTQYF | TRBJ2-3 | many | TRBV5-4 | NA
TGTGCCTGGAGTCCGGGGGGGCTAGGAGAGACCCAGTACTTC | CAWSPGGLGETQYF | TRBJ2-5 | few | TRBV30 | TRBD2
TGTGCCAGCAGCAACACGGCGCGAAAGTTAGCCTACGAGCAGTACTTC | CASSNTARKLAYEQYF | TRBJ2-7 | NA | TRBV14 | NA
TGCAGCGTCTACACGGACCCTAACTATGGCTACACCTTC | CSVYTDPNYGYTF | TRBJ1-2 | few | TRBV29-1 | NA
TGTGCCATCAGTGAACCGGGATTTTACGAGCAGTACTTC | CAISEPGFYEQYF | TRBJ2-7 | many | TRBV10-3 | NA
TGCGCCAGCAGTGCTGAGGGGGGCGTTGGAATTTCACCCCTCCACTTT | CASSAEGGVGISPLHF | TRBJ1-6 | many | TRBV10-1 | NA
TGCAGCGCCCAGGACGGAGCCGGGAGCGAGACCCAGTACTTC | CSAQDGAGSETQYF | TRBJ2-5 | NA | TRBV29-1 | NA
TGTGCCTGGACAGGGCAGATAAATGAAAAACTGTTTTTT | CAWTGQINEKLFF | TRBJ1-4 | many | TRBV30 | NA